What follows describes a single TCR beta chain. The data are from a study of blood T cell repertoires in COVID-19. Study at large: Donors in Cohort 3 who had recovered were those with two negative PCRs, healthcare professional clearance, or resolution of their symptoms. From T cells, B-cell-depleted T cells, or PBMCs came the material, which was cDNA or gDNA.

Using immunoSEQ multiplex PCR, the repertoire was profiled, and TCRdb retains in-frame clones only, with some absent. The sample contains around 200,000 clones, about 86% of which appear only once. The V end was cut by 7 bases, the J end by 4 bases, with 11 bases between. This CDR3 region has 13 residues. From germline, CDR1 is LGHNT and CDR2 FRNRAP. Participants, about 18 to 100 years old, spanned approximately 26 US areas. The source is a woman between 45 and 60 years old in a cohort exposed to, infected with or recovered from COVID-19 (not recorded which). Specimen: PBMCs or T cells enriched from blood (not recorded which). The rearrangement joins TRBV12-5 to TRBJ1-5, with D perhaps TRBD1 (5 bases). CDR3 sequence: CASAGGGNQPQHF. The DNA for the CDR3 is TGTGCTAGTGCCGGGGGTGGGAATCAGCCCCAGCATTTT.